The source of this TCR beta chain is a study of T cells in Graves' hyperthyroidism and ophthalmopathy. Study context: Pretreatment peripheral blood was obtained at initial diagnosis. Study-wide results and caveats: Blood shared most expanded thyroid clonotypes above 0.001. In validation, the model predicted ophthalmopathy. These predictions came a median about 6 months before onset. By a 13 V-J model, ophthalmopathy was set apart from stable hyperthyroidism.

V gave up 1 base and J gave up 6 bases; unmatched junction bases: 6. There are 14 residues in the CDR3. Germline V gives CDR1 KGHSY, CDR2 FQNENV. In the case of this clonotype: The antigen remains undetermined.

TCR beta CDR3 sequences were amplified from RNA transcripts. TCR CDR3 underwent first-round RT-PCR with the HTBI primer set. TCRdb passed the multiplex PCR reads through MiXCR, listing each CDR3 protein once. Of hundreds of thousands of distinct CDR3 sequences in the sample, around 22% were seen once. Sequenced input: blood. This clonotype was sampled from a woman in her twenties or thirties with Graves' ophthalmopathy. V is TRBV16 and J is TRBJ2-7; 7 bases match TRBD1. The CDR3 is CASSQYSGGVEQYF. In DNA form, the CDR3 reads TGTGCCAGCAGCCAATATTCAGGGGGTGTCGAGCAGTACTTC.